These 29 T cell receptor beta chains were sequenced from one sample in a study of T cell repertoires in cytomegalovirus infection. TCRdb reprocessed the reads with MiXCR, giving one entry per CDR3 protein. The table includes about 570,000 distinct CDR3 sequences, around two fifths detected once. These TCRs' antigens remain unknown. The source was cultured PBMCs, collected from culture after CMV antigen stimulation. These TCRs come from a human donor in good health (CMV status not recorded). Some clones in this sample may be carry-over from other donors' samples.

The CDR3 DNA is TGTGCCAGCAGTTTCTGGACCGATTTCGAGCAGTACTTC. The encoded protein is CASSFWTDFEQYF. This chain links TRBV27 with TRBJ2-7; D unresolved. The CDR3 has 13 amino acids. CDR1 is MNHEY and CDR2 is SMNVEV in the germline V gene (reference sequence). The ends were cut back, 3 bases at V and 6 bases at J, with 12 bases in the middle.

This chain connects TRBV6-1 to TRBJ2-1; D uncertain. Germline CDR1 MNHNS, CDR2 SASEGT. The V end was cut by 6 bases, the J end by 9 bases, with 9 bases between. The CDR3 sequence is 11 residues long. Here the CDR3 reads CASSGPFEQFF. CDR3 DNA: TGTGCCAGCAGCGGTCCTTTTGAGCAGTTCTTC.

CDR3 nucleotide sequence: TGTGCCAGCTCATCAAGCGACCCCTACGAGCAGTACTTC. This gives the protein CASSSSDPYEQYF. The chain couples TRBV18 to TRBJ2-7; no reliable D call. This CDR3 region has 13 residues. The germline V and J ends were trimmed by 5 bases and 2 bases, with 10 bases remaining between them. CDR1 is KGHSH, CDR2 LQKENI, per germline.

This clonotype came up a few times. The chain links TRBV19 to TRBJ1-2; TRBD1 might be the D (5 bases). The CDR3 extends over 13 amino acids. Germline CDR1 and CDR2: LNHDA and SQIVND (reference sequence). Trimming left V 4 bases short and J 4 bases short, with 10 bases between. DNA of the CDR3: TGTGCCAGTAGTAATCAGGGCTTCTATGGCTACACCTTC. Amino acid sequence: CASSNQGFYGYTF.

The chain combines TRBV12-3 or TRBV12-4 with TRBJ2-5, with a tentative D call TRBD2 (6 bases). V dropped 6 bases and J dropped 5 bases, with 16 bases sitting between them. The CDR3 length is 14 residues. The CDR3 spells CASSPGAPLETQYF. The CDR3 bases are TGTGCCAGCAGCCCGGGAGCCCCGTTGGAGACCCAGTACTTC.

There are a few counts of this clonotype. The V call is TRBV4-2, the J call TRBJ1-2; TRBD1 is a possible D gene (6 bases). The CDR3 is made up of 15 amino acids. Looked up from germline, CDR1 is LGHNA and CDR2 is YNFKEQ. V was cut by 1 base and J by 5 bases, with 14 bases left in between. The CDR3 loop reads CASSQAVRTAYGYTF. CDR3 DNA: TGTGCCAGCAGCCAAGCTGTTAGGACAGCTTATGGCTACACCTTC.

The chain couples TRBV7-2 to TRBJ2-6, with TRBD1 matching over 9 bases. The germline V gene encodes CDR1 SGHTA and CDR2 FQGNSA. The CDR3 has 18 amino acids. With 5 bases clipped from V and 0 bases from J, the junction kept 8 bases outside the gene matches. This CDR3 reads CASSPPGQGFSGANVLTF. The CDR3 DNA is TGTGCCAGCAGCCCACCGGGACAGGGATTCTCTGGGGCCAACGTCCTGACTTTC.

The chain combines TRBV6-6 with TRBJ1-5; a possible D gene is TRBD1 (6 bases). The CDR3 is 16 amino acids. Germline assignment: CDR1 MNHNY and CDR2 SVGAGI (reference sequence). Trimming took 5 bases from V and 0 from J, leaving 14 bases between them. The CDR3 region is CASSPPDSDSNQPQHF. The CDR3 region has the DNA TGTGCCAGCAGTCCTCCGGACAGCGATAGCAATCAGCCCCAGCATTTT.

CDR3 sequence (DNA): TGTGCCAGCACCACACAGGGGCGAAACTATGGCTACACCTTC. Residues: CASTTQGRNYGYTF. This sequence joins TRBV2 and TRBJ1-2, with 7 nucleotides matching TRBD1. The CDR3 totals 14 residues. Per the germline V gene, CDR1 is SNHLY and CDR2 is FYNNEI. Germline trimming cut 7 bases from V and 2 bases from J; bases unmatched to any gene: 7.

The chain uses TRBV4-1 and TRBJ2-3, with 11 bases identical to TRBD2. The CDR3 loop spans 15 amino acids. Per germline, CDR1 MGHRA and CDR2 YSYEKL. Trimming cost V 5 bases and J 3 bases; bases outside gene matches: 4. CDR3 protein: CASSVGLAETDTQYF. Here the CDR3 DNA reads TGCGCCAGCAGCGTGGGACTAGCGGAGACAGATACGCAGTATTTT.

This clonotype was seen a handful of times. DNA for the CDR3: TGTGCCAGCAGCTTATTTCAGAGCACAGATACGCAGTATTTT. Residues: CASSLFQSTDTQYF. V and J are TRBV7-6 and TRBJ2-3, with unresolved D. The CDR3 extends over 14 amino acids. Germline CDR1 reads SGHVS; CDR2 reads FNYEAQ. Trimming took 2 bases from V and 0 from J, leaving 6 bases between them.

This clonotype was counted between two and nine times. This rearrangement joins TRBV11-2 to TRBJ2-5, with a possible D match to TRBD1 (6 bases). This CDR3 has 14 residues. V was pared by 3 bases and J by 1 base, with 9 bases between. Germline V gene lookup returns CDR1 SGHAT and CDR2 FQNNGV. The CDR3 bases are TGTGCCAGCAGCTTCCGGGACACCCAAGAGACCCAGTACTTC. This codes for CASSFRDTQETQYF. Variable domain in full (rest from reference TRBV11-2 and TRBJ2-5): EAGVAQSPRYKIIEKRQSVAFWCNPISGHATLYWYQQILGQGPKLLIQFQNNGVVDDSQLPKDRFSAERLKGVDSTLKIQPAKLEDSAVYLCASSFRDTQETQYFGPGTRLLVL.

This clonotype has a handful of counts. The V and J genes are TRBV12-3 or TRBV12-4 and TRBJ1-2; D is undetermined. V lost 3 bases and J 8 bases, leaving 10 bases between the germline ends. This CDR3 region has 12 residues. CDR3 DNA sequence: TGTGCCAGCAGTTTTCATCAAGGCGGCTACACCTTC. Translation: CASSFHQGGYTF.

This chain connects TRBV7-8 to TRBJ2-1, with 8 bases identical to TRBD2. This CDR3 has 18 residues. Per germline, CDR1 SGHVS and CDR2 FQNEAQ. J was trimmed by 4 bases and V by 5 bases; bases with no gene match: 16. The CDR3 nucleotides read TGTGCCAGCAGCGCATACGAGAGGTTAGCGGGAAAATACAATGAGCAGTTCTTC. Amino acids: CASSAYERLAGKYNEQFF.

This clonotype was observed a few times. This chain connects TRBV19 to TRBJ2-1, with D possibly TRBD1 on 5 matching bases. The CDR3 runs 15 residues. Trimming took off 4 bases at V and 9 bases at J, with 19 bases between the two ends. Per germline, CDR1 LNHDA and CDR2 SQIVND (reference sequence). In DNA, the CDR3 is TGTGCCAGTAGTAACAGGCGAAGGGGTTTGGGTGAGCAGTTCTTC. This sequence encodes CASSNRRRGLGEQFF.

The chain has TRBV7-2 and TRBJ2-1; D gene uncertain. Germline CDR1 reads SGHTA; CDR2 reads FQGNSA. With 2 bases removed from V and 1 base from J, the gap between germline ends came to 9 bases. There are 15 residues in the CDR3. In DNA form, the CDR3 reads TGTGCCAGCAGCTTAACCTGGGATTCCTACAATGAGCAGTTCTTC. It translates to CASSLTWDSYNEQFF.

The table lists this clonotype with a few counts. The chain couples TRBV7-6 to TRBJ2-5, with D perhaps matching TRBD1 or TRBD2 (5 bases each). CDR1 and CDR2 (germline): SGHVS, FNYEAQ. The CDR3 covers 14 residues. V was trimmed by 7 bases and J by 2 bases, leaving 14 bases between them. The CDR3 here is CASTGPGTQETQYF. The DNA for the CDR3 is TGTGCCAGCACAGGCCCCGGGACGCAAGAGACCCAGTACTTC. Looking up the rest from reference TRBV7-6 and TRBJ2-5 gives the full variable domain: GAGVSQSPRYKVTKRGQDVALRCDPISGHVSLYWYRQALGQGPEFLTYFNYEAQQDKSGLPNDRFSAERPEGSISTLTIQRTEQRDSAMYRCASTGPGTQETQYFGPGTRLLVL.

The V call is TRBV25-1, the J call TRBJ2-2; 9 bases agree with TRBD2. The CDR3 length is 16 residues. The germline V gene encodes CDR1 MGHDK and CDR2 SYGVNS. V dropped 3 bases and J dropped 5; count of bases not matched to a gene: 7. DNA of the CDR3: TGTGCCAGCAGTGAGGGTAGCGGGAGCTGGACCGGGGAGCTGTTTTTT. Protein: CASSEGSGSWTGELFF.

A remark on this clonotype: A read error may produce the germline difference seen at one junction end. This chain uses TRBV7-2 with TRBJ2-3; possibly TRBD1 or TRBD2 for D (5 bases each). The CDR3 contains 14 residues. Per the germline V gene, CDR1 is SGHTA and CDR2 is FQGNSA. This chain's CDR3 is CASSLYFGAETQYF. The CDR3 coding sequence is TGTGCCAGCAGCCTCTATTTCGGGGCAGAAACGCAGTATTTT.

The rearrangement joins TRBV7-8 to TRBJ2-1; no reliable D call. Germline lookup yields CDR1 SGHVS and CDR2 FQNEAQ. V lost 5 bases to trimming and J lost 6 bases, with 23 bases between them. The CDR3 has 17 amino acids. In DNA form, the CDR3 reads TGTGCCAGCAGCCCCTTATATGTGCGCGGTGCTTTCAATGAGCAGTTCTTC. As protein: CASSPLYVRGAFNEQFF.

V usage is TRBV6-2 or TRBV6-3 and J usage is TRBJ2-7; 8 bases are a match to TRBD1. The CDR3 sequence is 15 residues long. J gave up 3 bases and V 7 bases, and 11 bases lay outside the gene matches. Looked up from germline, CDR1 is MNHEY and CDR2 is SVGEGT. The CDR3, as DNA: TGTGCCAGCACCGGCACCAGGGGGCCCTTCTACGAGCAGTACTTC. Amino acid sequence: CASTGTRGPFYEQYF.

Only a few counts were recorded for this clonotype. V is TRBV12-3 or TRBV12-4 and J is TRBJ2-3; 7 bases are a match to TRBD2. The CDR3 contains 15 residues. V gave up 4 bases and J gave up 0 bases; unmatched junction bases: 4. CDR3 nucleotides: TGTGCCAGCAGTTGGGAGGGCCGGAGCACAGATACGCAGTATTTT. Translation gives CASSWEGRSTDTQYF.

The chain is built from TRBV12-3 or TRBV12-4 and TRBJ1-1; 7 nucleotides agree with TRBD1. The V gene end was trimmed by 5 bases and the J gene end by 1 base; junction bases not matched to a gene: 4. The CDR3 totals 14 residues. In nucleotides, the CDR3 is TGTGCCAGCAGTCCCCGACAGGGGAACACTGAAGCTTTCTTT. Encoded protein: CASSPRQGNTEAFF.

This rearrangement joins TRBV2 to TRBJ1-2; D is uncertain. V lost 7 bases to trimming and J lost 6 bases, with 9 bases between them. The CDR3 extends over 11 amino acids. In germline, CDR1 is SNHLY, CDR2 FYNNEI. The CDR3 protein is CASKEGNGYTF. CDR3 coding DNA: TGTGCCAGCAAGGAAGGGAATGGCTACACCTTC.

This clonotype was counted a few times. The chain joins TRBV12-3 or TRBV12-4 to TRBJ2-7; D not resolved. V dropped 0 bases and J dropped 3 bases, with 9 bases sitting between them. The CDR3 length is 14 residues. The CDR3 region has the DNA TGTGCCAGCAGTTTAGCGGTTGTGTTCTACGAGCAGTACTTC. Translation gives CASSLAVVFYEQYF.

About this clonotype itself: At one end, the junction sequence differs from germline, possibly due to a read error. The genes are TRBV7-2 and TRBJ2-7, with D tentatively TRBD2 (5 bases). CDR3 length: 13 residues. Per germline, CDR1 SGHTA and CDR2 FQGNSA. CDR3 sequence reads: CDSSSTSAYEEYF. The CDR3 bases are TGTGACAGCAGCTCCACTAGTGCGTACGAGGAGTACTTC.

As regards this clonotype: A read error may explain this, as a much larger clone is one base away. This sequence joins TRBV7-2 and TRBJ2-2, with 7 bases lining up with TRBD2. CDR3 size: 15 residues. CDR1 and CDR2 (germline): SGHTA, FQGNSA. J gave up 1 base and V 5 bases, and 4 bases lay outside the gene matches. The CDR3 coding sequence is TGTGCCAGCAGCGGCGGGGGAGTGAACACCGGGGAGCTGTTTTTT. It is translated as CASSGGGVNTGELFF.

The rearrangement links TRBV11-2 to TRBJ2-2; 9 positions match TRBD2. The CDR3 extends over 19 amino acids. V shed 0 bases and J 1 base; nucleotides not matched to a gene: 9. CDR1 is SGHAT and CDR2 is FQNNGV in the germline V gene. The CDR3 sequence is CASSLDALAGAMNTGELFF. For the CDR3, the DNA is TGTGCCAGCAGCTTAGATGCGTTAGCGGGGGCCATGAACACCGGGGAGCTGTTTTTT.

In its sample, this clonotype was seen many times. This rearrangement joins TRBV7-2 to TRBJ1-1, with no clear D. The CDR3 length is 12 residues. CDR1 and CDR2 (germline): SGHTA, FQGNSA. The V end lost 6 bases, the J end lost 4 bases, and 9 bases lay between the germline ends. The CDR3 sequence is CASRFIGTEAFF. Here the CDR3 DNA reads TGTGCCAGCAGGTTCATTGGCACTGAAGCTTTCTTT.